Listed below are T cell receptor beta chains from one sample, sequenced in a study of blood T cell repertoires in COVID-19. The protocol was immunoSEQ multiplex PCR, while the TCRdb copy is restricted to in-frame clones and leaves out a portion. The table has about 140,000 clones, 81% seen once. The source material was peripheral blood. The source of these receptors is a human donor in a cohort sampled during active COVID-19. Both conserved end residues are part of each CDR3. A D gene is named only where the DNA matches it firmly. A clone size is listed for some rows: how often the clone was seen (once, few, many), or a class if it is expanded.

clone size,V gene,J gene,D gene,CDR3 protein,CDR3 DNA
NA,TRBV5-1,TRBJ2-2,TRBD2,CASSSPGLVRTGELFF,TGCGCCAGCAGCTCCCCGGGACTAGTAAGAACCGGGGAGCTGTTTTTT
NA,TRBV21-1,TRBJ2-7,NA,CASSKRTCGPRSYPGQDYEQYF,TGTGCCAGCAGCAAAAGAACATGTGGACCCCGAAGTTATCCGGGACAAGACTACGAGCAGTACTTC
few,TRBV14,TRBJ1-3,NA,CASSPLRGGVRGNTIYF,TGTGCCAGCAGCCCCCTTAGGGGGGGCGTGAGAGGAAACACCATATATTTT
NA,TRBV7-2,TRBJ2-7,TRBD1,CASSRVTGGRREQYF,TGTGCCAGCAGCAGAGTGACAGGGGGCCGTCGCGAGCAGTACTTC
NA,TRBV18,TRBJ2-5,NA,CASSRTAGETQYF,TGTGCCAGCTCACGAACTGCCGGGGAGACCCAGTACTTC
NA,TRBV18,TRBJ2-3,TRBD2,CASSPPRLARTDTQYF,TGTGCCAGCTCACCACCTAGACTAGCAAGGACAGATACGCAGTATTTT
NA,TRBV2,TRBJ2-7,NA,CASSEPVREQYF,TGTGCCAGCAGTGAACCGGTGAGGGAGCAGTACTTC
NA,TRBV29-1,TRBJ2-3,NA,CSVVRAGGTDTQYF,TGCAGCGTTGTTCGGGCAGGGGGCACAGATACGCAGTATTTT
NA,TRBV28,TRBJ1-2,TRBD1,CASSWSRGRGYTF,TGTGCCAGCAGTTGGAGTAGGGGGCGCGGCTACACCTTC
NA,TRBV9,TRBJ2-3,NA,CASSVTGHTDTQYF,TGTGCCAGCAGCGTAACAGGGCACACAGATACGCAGTATTTT
once,TRBV2,TRBJ2-7,TRBD1,CASRDRGRFSPSSYEQYF,TGTGCCAGCAGGGACAGGGGGCGCTTTTCCCCCAGCTCCTACGAGCAGTACTTC
NA,TRBV12-3/TRBV12-4,TRBJ2-7,TRBD1,CASRDRVYEQYF,TGTGCCAGTCGGGACAGGGTCTACGAGCAGTACTTC
NA,TRBV6-1,TRBJ2-7,TRBD1,CASREGTGRNEQYF,TGTGCCAGCAGGGAAGGGACAGGGCGAAACGAGCAGTACTTC
once,TRBV7-2,TRBJ2-5,TRBD2,CASSLGASGRARGETQYF,TGTGCCAGCAGCTTAGGGGCTAGCGGGAGGGCCAGGGGAGAGACCCAGTACTTC
NA,TRBV7-2,TRBJ2-7,NA,CASSPPGTPSYEQYF,TGTGCCAGCAGCCCACCCGGGACACCCTCCTACGAGCAGTACTTC
NA,TRBV5-6,TRBJ2-7,TRBD2,CASSFSGTEQYF,TGTGCCAGCAGCTTTAGCGGGACCGAGCAGTACTTC
medium-sized,TRBV7-9,TRBJ2-7,NA,CASSFAGVTYEQYF,TGTGCCAGCAGCTTCGCCGGAGTGACCTACGAGCAGTACTTC
NA,TRBV28,TRBJ1-5,NA,CASSLSSLPVQHF,TGTGCCAGCAGTTTATCCTCTTTACCAGTCCAGCATTTT
few,TRBV10-3,TRBJ2-7,TRBD1,CAISDPGTGGSYEQYF,TGTGCCATCAGTGACCCCGGGACAGGGGGCTCCTACGAGCAGTACTTC
NA,TRBV2,TRBJ1-1,NA,CASSGFRQSGFTEAFF,TGTGCCAGCAGTGGGTTCCGACAGTCCGGGTTCACTGAAGCTTTCTTT
NA,TRBV6-2/TRBV6-3,TRBJ2-5,TRBD1,CASSQQGAGETQYF,TGTGCCAGCAGTCAACAGGGGGCTGGGGAGACCCAGTACTTC
NA,TRBV28,TRBJ2-7,TRBD1,CASTSPGQGSYEQYF,TGTGCCAGCACCTCCCCGGGACAGGGGTCCTACGAGCAGTACTTC
NA,TRBV24-1,TRBJ2-7,TRBD2,CATSDPTSGGLEQYF,TGTGCCACCAGTGACCCGACTAGCGGGGGCCTCGAGCAGTACTTC
NA,TRBV27,TRBJ2-7,TRBD2,CASSLGGAGVKEQYF,TGTGCCAGCAGTTTAGGGGGAGCGGGAGTGAAAGAGCAGTACTTC
once,TRBV6-5,TRBJ2-7,NA,CASIRQSSYEQYF,TGTGCCAGCATACGACAGAGCTCCTACGAGCAGTACTTC
NA,TRBV19,TRBJ2-6,NA,CASSIDGRVMVSGANVLTF,TGTGCCAGTAGTATAGATGGCAGGGTCATGGTATCTGGGGCCAACGTCCTGACTTTC
NA,TRBV9,TRBJ2-7,NA,CASSAVPGRRIYEQYF,TGTGCCAGCAGCGCAGTTCCAGGTAGAAGGATCTACGAGCAGTACTTC
NA,TRBV19,TRBJ1-1,TRBD1,CASSFGQGRNTEAFF,TGTGCCAGTAGTTTCGGACAGGGGAGGAACACTGAAGCTTTCTTT
NA,TRBV19,TRBJ1-5,TRBD1,CASRKQGKESFQPQHF,TGTGCCAGTAGGAAACAGGGGAAGGAATCCTTTCAGCCCCAGCATTTT
few,TRBV6-5,TRBJ2-1,NA,CAMDKGRYNEQFF,TGTGCCATGGATAAGGGGCGGTACAATGAGCAGTTCTTC
NA,TRBV7-2,TRBJ2-7,TRBD2,CASSLSSGSPYEQYF,TGTGCCAGCAGCTTATCTAGCGGTAGCCCCTACGAGCAGTACTTC
NA,TRBV19,TRBJ1-1,TRBD1,CASSRTGPRTEAFF,TGTGCCAGTAGTCGGACAGGGCCTCGCACTGAAGCTTTCTTT
NA,TRBV4-1,TRBJ2-1,TRBD2,CASSPLLAGVAYNEQFF,TGCGCCAGCAGCCCCCTACTAGCGGGAGTAGCCTACAATGAGCAGTTCTTC
NA,TRBV5-4,TRBJ1-6,NA,CASSSDMNNSPLHF,TGTGCCAGCAGCTCGGACATGAATAATTCACCCCTCCACTTT
NA,TRBV4-3,TRBJ2-6,NA,CASSQVMVTAASGANVLTF,TGCGCCAGCAGCCAAGTTATGGTGACAGCAGCCTCTGGGGCCAACGTCCTGACTTTC
NA,TRBV6-2/TRBV6-3,TRBJ2-7,TRBD1,CASSARTGSGEQYF,TGTGCCAGCAGTGCGAGGACAGGATCGGGCGAGCAGTACTTC
NA,TRBV11-2,TRBJ1-2,NA,CASSLDGPLYGYTF,TGTGCCAGCAGCTTAGACGGTCCGTTGTATGGCTACACCTTC
NA,TRBV4-2,TRBJ2-6,TRBD1,CASSQDFRTGGFGANVLTF,TGTGCCAGCAGCCAAGATTTCCGGACAGGGGGATTTGGGGCCAACGTCCTGACTTTC
NA,TRBV6-2/TRBV6-3,TRBJ2-1,NA,CASSPLPPEVYEQFF,TGTGCCAGCAGTCCACTTCCCCCCGAGGTGTATGAGCAGTTCTTC
NA,TRBV6-2/TRBV6-3,TRBJ1-1,NA,CASSSGEATVNTEAFF,TGTGCCAGCAGTTCCGGGGAGGCGACTGTGAACACTGAAGCTTTCTTT